Listed below are T cell receptor beta chains from one sample, sequenced in a study of blood T cell repertoires in COVID-19. The method was immunoSEQ multiplex PCR; TCRdb's version includes in-frame clones alone and lacks a portion of them. There are about 270,000 clones in the sample; approximately 90% occur only once, and approximately 2% lies in the top ten. The source material was PBMCs or T cells enriched from blood (not recorded which). The source of these receptors is a woman aged 60-75 years in a cohort exposed to, infected with or recovered from COVID-19 (not recorded which). CDR3s include the opening cysteine and the closing phenylalanine or tryptophan.

v_call	cdr3_length	j_call	cdr3_aa
TRBV6-5	14	TRBJ1-2	CATLMDRGVYGYTF
TRBV7-9	16	TRBJ2-6	CASSLGGISGANVLTF
TRBV4-3	15	TRBJ2-7	CASSQDRGPSYEQYF
TRBV28	19	TRBJ2-3	CASSLRGFRGDGYTDTQYF
TRBV19	17	TRBJ1-6	CASSTPRQGLRYSPLHF
TRBV11-2	15	TRBJ1-2	CASSLSAGPVYGYTF
TRBV9	18	TRBJ2-3	CASSGTGGGVISTDTQYF
TRBV6-2/TRBV6-3	18	TRBJ1-5	CASSYAPTGFLQYQPQHF
TRBV24-1	18	TRBJ2-3	CATSRRTPGTSPRDTQYF
TRBV7-3	14	TRBJ2-1	CASSLASGRVEQFF
TRBV18	14	TRBJ1-2	CASSPPDSNYGYTF
TRBV3-1/TRBV3-2	18	TRBJ1-4	CASSQEKIARQGSEKLFF